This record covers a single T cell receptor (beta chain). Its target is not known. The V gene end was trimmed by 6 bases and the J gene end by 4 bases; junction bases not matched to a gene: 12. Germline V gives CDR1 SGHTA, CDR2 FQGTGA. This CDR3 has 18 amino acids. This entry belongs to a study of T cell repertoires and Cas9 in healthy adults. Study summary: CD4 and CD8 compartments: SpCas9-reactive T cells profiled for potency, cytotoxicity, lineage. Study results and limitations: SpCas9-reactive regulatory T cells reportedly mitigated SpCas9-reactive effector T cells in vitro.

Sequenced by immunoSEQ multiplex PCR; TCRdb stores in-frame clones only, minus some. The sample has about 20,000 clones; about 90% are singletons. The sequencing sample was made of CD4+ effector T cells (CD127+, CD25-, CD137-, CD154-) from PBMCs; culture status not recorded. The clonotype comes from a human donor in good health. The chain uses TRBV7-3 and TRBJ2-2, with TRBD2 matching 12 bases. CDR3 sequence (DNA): TGTGCCAGCAGTCCTAGGACTAGCGGGGCTGGGGGCACCGGGGAGCTGTTTTTT. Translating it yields CASSPRTSGAGGTGELFF.